This T cell receptor (beta chain) was recovered during a study of OX40 agonist ivuxolimab in advanced cancers. Study context: Participants could have had prior anti-PD-1, anti-PD-L1 or anti-CTLA-4 therapy, and 40% had some. Three individuals attained partial responses, comprising one hepatocellular carcinoma case and two cutaneous melanoma cases. Whole-study results and caveats: Expanded clones were, on average, more numerous among CD8+ T cells than CD4+.

Only in-frame clones appear in the TCRdb table, and some are missing; sequencing was by immunoSEQ multiplex PCR. The repertoire consists of about 75,000 clones, with more than 90% occurring once and the leading ten covering over 0.3%. Remarks on this clone: As yet, its antigen is unknown.

If patients had autoimmune disease history or systemic immunosuppression, they were excluded. Germline CDR1 is SGHRS and CDR2 is YFSETQ. The CDR3 is 11 residues long. V was clipped by 4 bases and J by 9 bases, with 8 bases between them. The sample consisted of CD4+ or CD8+ T cells sorted from blood, taken in a trial of the OX40 agonist ivuxolimab. The rearrangement uses TRBV5-1 and TRBJ2-1; TRBD1 is a possible D gene (6 bases). This receptor was taken from an adult with an advanced solid tumor such as melanoma, head and neck, liver or kidney cancer. The CDR3 region is CASSEGVEQFF. The CDR3 bases are TGCGCCAGCAGCGAGGGGGTTGAGCAGTTCTTC.